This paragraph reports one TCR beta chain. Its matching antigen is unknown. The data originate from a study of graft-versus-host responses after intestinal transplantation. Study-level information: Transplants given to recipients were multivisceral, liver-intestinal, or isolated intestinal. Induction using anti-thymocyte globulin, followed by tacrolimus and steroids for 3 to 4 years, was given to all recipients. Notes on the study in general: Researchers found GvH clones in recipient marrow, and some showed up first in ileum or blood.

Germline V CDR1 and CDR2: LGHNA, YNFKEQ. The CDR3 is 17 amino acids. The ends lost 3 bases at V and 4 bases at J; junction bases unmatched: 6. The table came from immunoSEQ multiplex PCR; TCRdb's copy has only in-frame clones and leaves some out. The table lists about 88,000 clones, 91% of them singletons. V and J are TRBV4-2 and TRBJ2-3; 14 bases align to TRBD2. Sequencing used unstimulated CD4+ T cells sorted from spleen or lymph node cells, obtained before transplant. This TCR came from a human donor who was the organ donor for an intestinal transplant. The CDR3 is CASSHGLAGGWPDTQYF. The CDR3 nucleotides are TGTGCCAGCAGCCACGGACTAGCGGGGGGTTGGCCAGATACGCAGTATTTT.